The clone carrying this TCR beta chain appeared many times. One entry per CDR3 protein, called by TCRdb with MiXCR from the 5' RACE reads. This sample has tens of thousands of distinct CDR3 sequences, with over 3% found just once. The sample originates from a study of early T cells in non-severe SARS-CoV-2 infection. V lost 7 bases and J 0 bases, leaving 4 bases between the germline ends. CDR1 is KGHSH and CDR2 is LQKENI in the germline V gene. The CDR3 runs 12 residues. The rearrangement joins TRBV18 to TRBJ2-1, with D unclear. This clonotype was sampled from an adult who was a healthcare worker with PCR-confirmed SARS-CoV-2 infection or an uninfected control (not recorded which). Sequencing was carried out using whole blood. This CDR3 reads CASLGSYNEQFF. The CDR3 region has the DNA TGTGCCAGCTTGGGCTCCTACAATGAGCAGTTCTTC.